Below, 27 T cell receptor beta chains from the same sample are listed, as sequenced in a study of a mutant IDH1 vaccine in newly diagnosed glioma. The sample's time point: week 23, last vaccination. It was 300 ug of mutant IDH1 20-mer peptide that made up each vaccine dose, given with topical imiquimod. The antigens these receptors bind are not known. Only in-frame clones appear in the TCRdb table, and some are missing; sequencing was by immunoSEQ multiplex PCR. In the table there are over 35,000 clones, around 81% of which are singletons. The sequencing here drew on PBMCs, taken from a glioma patient whose treatment included an IDH1 peptide vaccine. The receptors here all came from a man in his forties with glioma.

The rearrangement uses TRBV5-5 and TRBJ2-7; 11 bases are shared with TRBD1. Germline CDR1 and CDR2: SGHKS and YYEKEE (reference sequence). Trimming cost V 4 bases and J 2 bases; bases outside gene matches: 8. This CDR3 is 16 amino acids long. CDR3 loop: CASSTLGTGGAYEQYF. Written as DNA, the CDR3 is TGTGCCAGCAGCACCCTAGGGACAGGGGGGGCCTACGAGCAGTACTTC.

The chain joins TRBV6-1 to TRBJ2-2; TRBD2 matches at 15 bases. After removal of 6 bases from V and 8 bases from J, the junction contained 4 bases not matched to a gene. Germline CDR1 reads MNHNS; CDR2 reads SASEGT. The CDR3 runs to 15 residues. The CDR3, as DNA: TGTGCCAGCAGCGAGGGGACTAGCGGGAGGGGGGAGCTGTTTTTT. Its protein product is CASSEGTSGRGELFF.

The genes are TRBV5-1 and TRBJ1-2; possibly TRBD1 for D (6 bases). V shed 4 bases and J shed 8 bases, with 18 bases lying between them. The CDR3 is made up of 14 amino acids. Germline V lookup: CDR1 SGHRS, CDR2 YFSETQ. Written as DNA, the CDR3 is TGCGCCAGCAGCCTGGCCGGGACAATAGTAGGCTACACCTTC. Translating it yields CASSLAGTIVGYTF.

The rearrangement links TRBV7-2 to TRBJ2-5; no clear D. This CDR3 is 17 amino acids long. Trimming left V 5 bases short and J 2 bases short, with 21 bases between. The germline V gene encodes CDR1 SGHTA and CDR2 FQGNSA. The CDR3 region is CASSLGQRTGRQETQYF. CDR3 in DNA: TGTGCCAGCAGCCTCGGGCAACGGACCGGCAGACAAGAGACCCAGTACTTC.

This clone has just a few counts. The chain carries TRBV20-1 and TRBJ2-1; unclear D gene. Germline V gene lookup returns CDR1 DFQATT and CDR2 SNEGSKA (reference sequence). The CDR3 runs to 11 residues. V was cut by 3 bases and J by 8 bases, with 8 bases left in between. CDR3 amino acids: CSARGNYEQFF. CDR3 DNA sequence: TGCAGTGCTAGGGGAAACTATGAGCAGTTCTTC.

The V call is TRBV11-2, the J call TRBJ1-1, with D maybe TRBD1 (6 bases). There are 15 residues in the CDR3. The V end lost 6 bases, the J end lost 1 base, and 15 bases lay between the germline ends. Per germline, CDR1 SGHAT and CDR2 FQNNGV. The CDR3, as DNA: TGTGCCAGCAGATTGACAGGACTTGGGAACACTGAAGCTTTCTTT. Translated: CASRLTGLGNTEAFF.

The chain has TRBV29-1 and TRBJ2-7; tentatively, D is TRBD2 (7 bases). The length of the CDR3 is 14 residues. V was pared by 7 bases and J by 4 bases, with 20 bases between. Germline CDR1 SQVTM, CDR2 ANQGSEA. The CDR3 protein is CSARIGAGAYEQYF. CDR3 nucleotide sequence: TGCAGCGCCCGGATTGGTGCGGGGGCTTACGAGCAGTACTTC.

The chain recombines TRBV5-1 with TRBJ2-1; D not resolved. CDR3 length: 12 amino acids. The V gene's germline CDR1 is SGHRS and CDR2 YFSETQ. V lost 3 bases and J 4 bases, leaving 5 bases between the germline ends. CDR3 nucleotide sequence: TGCGCCAGCAGCTGGGGTTACAATGAGCAGTTCTTC. Translation gives CASSWGYNEQFF.

The V and J genes are TRBV10-1 and TRBJ2-7, with TRBD2 matching over 9 bases. The length of the CDR3 is 15 residues. Per the germline V gene, CDR1 is WNHNN and CDR2 is SYGVQD (reference sequence). V lost 3 bases, J lost 3 bases, and 6 bases stayed unmatched. CDR3 loop: CASSEIPSGVYEQYF. CDR3 sequence (DNA): TGCGCCAGCAGTGAAATCCCTAGCGGGGTCTACGAGCAGTACTTC.

The CDR3 protein is CASSMRGGLYNEQFF. In nucleotides, the CDR3 is TGTGCCAGCAGCATGCGGGGGGGATTGTACAATGAGCAGTTCTTC. The chain recombines TRBV9 with TRBJ2-1; 9 bases are a match to TRBD2. The germline V gene has CDR1 SGDLS and CDR2 YYNGEE. CDR3 length: 15 residues. Trimming cost V 4 bases and J 4 bases; bases outside gene matches: 6.

The chain couples TRBV7-3 to TRBJ2-3, with 10 nucleotides matching TRBD2. The CDR3 runs to 15 residues. The trim removed 5 bases at V and 6 bases at J, leaving 8 bases unmatched. Looked up from germline, CDR1 is SGHTA and CDR2 is FQGTGA. In nucleotides, the CDR3 is TGTGCCAGCAGCCCTCTAGCGGGAGTCCTTGATACGCAGTATTTT. Its translation: CASSPLAGVLDTQYF.

The chain employs TRBV9 and TRBJ1-2; D may be TRBD1 (6 bases). The V and J ends lost 0 bases and 3 bases respectively, with 12 bases between them. The CDR3 covers 15 residues. Germline CDR1 SGDLS, CDR2 YYNGEE. The CDR3 reads CASSVETGIDYGYTF. The CDR3, as DNA: TGTGCCAGCAGCGTAGAAACAGGGATTGACTATGGCTACACCTTC.

The rearrangement uses TRBV6-5 and TRBJ2-7; 10 nucleotides line up with TRBD2. V lost 0 bases, J lost 3 bases, and 2 bases stayed unmatched. Looked up from germline, CDR1 is MNHEY and CDR2 is SVGAGI. CDR3 size: 15 residues. The DNA for the CDR3 is TGTGCCAGCAGTTACTCACTAGCGGGAAACTACGAGCAGTACTTC. Translating gives CASSYSLAGNYEQYF.

The chain joins TRBV5-6 to TRBJ2-7; TRBD2 aligns across 8 bases. Germline-derived CDR1 and CDR2 are SGHDT and YYEEEE. V lost 4 bases to trimming and J lost 3 bases; unmatched junction nucleotides: 6. CDR3 size: 14 residues. The CDR3 loop reads CASSPAGVRYEQYF. Written as DNA, the CDR3 is TGTGCCAGCAGCCCAGCGGGAGTGCGCTACGAGCAGTACTTC.

The genes are TRBV6-4 and TRBJ2-1; TRBD2 agrees at 8 bases. This CDR3 contains 15 residues. The germline V gene has CDR1 MRHNA and CDR2 SNTAGT. V shed 5 bases and J 0 bases; nucleotides not matched to a gene: 3. In DNA form, the CDR3 reads TGTGCCAGCAGTAGACTAGCGAGCTCCTACAATGAGCAGTTCTTC. As protein: CASSRLASSYNEQFF.

This clone was observed a single time. The chain is built from TRBV10-1 and TRBJ2-3; 8 bases align to TRBD2. The CDR3 covers 16 residues. V was clipped by 2 bases and J by 5 bases; unmatched bases: 9. Germline loops: CDR1 WNHNN, CDR2 SYGVQD (reference sequence). CDR3 bases: TGCGCCAGCAGTGAGACGCTGGGACTAGGCGGAGATACGCAGTATTTT. Translated: CASSETLGLGGDTQYF.

CDR3 DNA: TGTGCCAGCAGAAAAGACAGAACCACAGATACGCAGTATTTT. Translation gives CASRKDRTTDTQYF. The rearrangement joins TRBV2 to TRBJ2-3; TRBD1 might be the D (5 bases). Deletions cut 6 bases from V and 2 bases from J, with 12 bases between. The CDR3 covers 14 residues. From germline, CDR1 is SNHLY and CDR2 FYNNEI.

The chain has TRBV6-5 and TRBJ2-7, with TRBD1 identical over 7 bases. The CDR3 loop spans 14 amino acids. V gave up 6 bases and J gave up 4 bases; unmatched junction bases: 9. The germline gives CDR1 MNHEY, CDR2 SVGAGI. CDR3 nucleotide sequence: TGTGCCAGCAGAATTCGACAGGGCGGTTACGAGCAGTACTTC. This sequence encodes CASRIRQGGYEQYF.

This clone ranks as medium-sized. V gene TRBV30 combines with J gene TRBJ1-5; a possible D gene is TRBD1 (5 bases). Looked up from germline, CDR1 is GTSNPN and CDR2 is SVGIG (reference sequence). The CDR3 covers 13 residues. The CDR3 DNA sequence: TGTGCGGGGAGTCTACACCCAGGGCAGCCCCAGCATTTT. It encodes CAGSLHPGQPQHF.

Concerning this clone: In the same sample, other DNA sequences code for this CDR3. This chain joins TRBV4-2 and TRBJ1-3; maybe TRBD1 (5 bases). The CDR3 runs 16 residues. Germline CDR1 is LGHNA and CDR2 is YNFKEQ. V was clipped by 0 bases and J by 4 bases, with 13 bases between them. The CDR3 here is CASSQDPAGSGNTIYF. The CDR3 DNA sequence: TGTGCCAGCAGCCAAGATCCGGCAGGGTCAGGAAACACCATATATTTT.

The chain carries TRBV19 and TRBJ1-5; weak D call: TRBD1 (6 bases). Germline CDR1 reads LNHDA; CDR2 reads SQIVND (reference sequence). There are 15 residues in the CDR3. V was pared by 6 bases and J by 6 bases, with 18 bases between. The CDR3 sequence is CASSTGGARGQPQHF. The CDR3 nucleotides are TGTGCCAGTAGCACGGGGGGCGCAAGGGGTCAGCCCCAGCATTTT.

This clone has just a few counts. This chain connects TRBV7-8 to TRBJ2-1; D may be TRBD2 (6 bases). Germline V gives CDR1 SGHVS, CDR2 FQNEAQ. V shed 6 bases and J shed 4 bases, with 13 bases lying between them. The CDR3 length is 14 residues. CDR3 in amino acids: CASRSRRGYNEQFF. The CDR3 DNA is TGTGCCAGCAGAAGCAGACGGGGGTACAATGAGCAGTTCTTC.

V usage is TRBV5-6 and J usage is TRBJ2-1, with 12 bases aligning to TRBD2. The CDR3 length is 15 residues. V lost 2 bases to trimming and J lost 8 bases; unmatched junction nucleotides: 5. CDR1 is SGHDT and CDR2 is YYEEEE in the germline V gene. The CDR3 loop reads CASSFGLAGWDEQFF. The CDR3 DNA is TGTGCCAGCAGCTTCGGACTAGCGGGGTGGGATGAGCAGTTCTTC.

The chain joins TRBV18 to TRBJ1-5, with TRBD1 matching over 8 bases. Germline CDR1 is KGHSH and CDR2 is LQKENI. CDR3 size: 14 residues. V trimming: 6 bases; J trimming: 4 bases; junction bases outside the gene matches: 5. CDR3 sequence reads: CASSPTGGNQPQHF. In DNA form, the CDR3 reads TGTGCCAGCTCCCCTACAGGGGGTAATCAGCCCCAGCATTTT. Looking up the rest from reference TRBV18 and TRBJ1-5 gives the full variable domain: NAGVMQNPRHLVRRRGQEARLRCSPMKGHSHVYWYRQLPEEGLKFMVYLQKENIIDESGMPKERFSAEFPKEGPSILRIQQVVRGDSAAYFCASSPTGGNQPQHFGDGTRLSIL.

This rearrangement joins TRBV19 to TRBJ2-7, with D uncertain. The CDR3 totals 12 residues. Trimming took off 6 bases at V and 4 bases at J, with 10 bases between the two ends. Germline-derived CDR1 and CDR2 are LNHDA and SQIVND (reference sequence). The CDR3 loop reads CASRSGGYEQYF. The CDR3 nucleotides are TGTGCCAGTAGGTCCGGTGGTTACGAGCAGTACTTC.

V and J are TRBV14 and TRBJ1-1; D is uncertain. Deletions cut 5 bases from V and 1 base from J, with 11 bases between. The CDR3 has 14 amino acids. Germline V lookup: CDR1 SGHDN, CDR2 FVKESK. The CDR3 reads CASSKLGGNTEAFF. The CDR3 nucleotides read TGTGCCAGCAGCAAACTTGGAGGGAACACTGAAGCTTTCTTT.

V usage is TRBV5-3 and J usage is TRBJ2-7; TRBD1 agrees at 7 bases. TRBV5-3 is marked as an open reading frame, function uncertain. There are 17 residues in the CDR3. V lost 0 bases to trimming and J lost 0 bases; unmatched junction nucleotides: 9. The CDR3 coding sequence is TGTGCCAGAAGCTTGGTAGGGGACAGTCAAAACTCCTACGAGCAGTACTTC. Translation: CARSLVGDSQNSYEQYF.